The 27 T cell receptor beta chains in this list originate from one sample, sequenced in a study of blood T cell repertoires in COVID-19. Sequencing was performed with immunoSEQ multiplex PCR; in TCRdb, only in-frame clones are kept and a portion is missing. The sample includes just over 300,000 clones, just over 85% of them seen just once. Sequencing input: PBMCs or T cells enriched from blood (not recorded which). Every receptor here comes from a man between 25 and 39 years old who had recovered from COVID-19.

This chain links TRBV7-8 with TRBJ1-5; a weak D match, TRBD1 (5 bases). V lost 5 bases and J 7 bases, leaving 18 bases between the germline ends. Germline CDR1 and CDR2: SGHVS and FQNEAQ. There are 15 residues in the CDR3. CDR3 DNA sequence: TGTGCCAGCAGCGCCCGAGCAGGGTGGGTACAGCCCCAGCATTTT. Amino acids: CASSARAGWVQPQHF. The full variable domain, completed using reference TRBV7-8 and TRBJ1-5, is GAGVSQSPRYKVAKRGQDVALRCDPISGHVSLFWYQQALGQGPEFLTYFQNEAQLDKSGLPSDRFFAERPEGSVSTLKIQRTQQEDSAVYLCASSARAGWVQPQHFGDGTRLSIL.

The V and J genes are TRBV7-9 and TRBJ1-3; 8 bases line up with TRBD1. Per germline, CDR1 SEHNR and CDR2 FQNEAQ (reference sequence). CDR3 length: 19 residues. The trim removed 4 bases at V and 0 bases at J, leaving 14 bases unmatched. CDR3 region: CASSSAPGQVTFSGNTIYF. The CDR3 nucleotides read TGTGCCAGCAGCTCTGCACCGGGACAGGTTACCTTCTCTGGAAACACCATATATTTT.

The rearrangement links TRBV28 to TRBJ2-5, with D perhaps TRBD2 (5 bases). This CDR3 has 12 residues. Germline V CDR1 and CDR2: MDHEN, SYDVKM. V lost 6 bases and J 5 bases, leaving 10 bases between the germline ends. CDR3 region: CASRQPGETQYF. CDR3 DNA sequence: TGTGCCAGCAGGCAACCGGGGGAGACCCAGTACTTC.

This sequence joins TRBV4-2 and TRBJ2-2, with D perhaps TRBD2 (5 bases). Germline-derived CDR1 and CDR2 are LGHNA and YNFKEQ. V was pared by 7 bases and J by 2 bases, with 11 bases between. There are 14 residues in the CDR3. CDR3 loop: CASMVDSNTGELFF. CDR3 coding DNA: TGTGCCAGCATGGTGGACTCTAACACCGGGGAGCTGTTTTTT.

The chain carries TRBV30 and TRBJ1-1; D gene ambiguous. CDR1 is GTSNPN, CDR2 SVGIG, per germline (reference sequence). Trimming took off 0 bases at V and 1 base at J, with 6 bases between the two ends. The CDR3 totals 13 residues. The CDR3 reads CAWSVAGNTEAFF. The CDR3 nucleotides are TGTGCCTGGAGTGTAGCAGGGAACACTGAAGCTTTCTTT.

This CDR3 is CASSLAQGTYEQYF. The CDR3 DNA reads TGTGCCAGCAGCTTGGCCCAGGGAACCTACGAGCAGTACTTC. This chain connects TRBV5-5 to TRBJ2-7, with TRBD1 as a possible D gene (5 bases). The CDR3 runs to 14 residues. Germline V gene lookup returns CDR1 SGHKS and CDR2 YYEKEE (reference sequence). Trimming shortened V by 0 bases and J by 2 bases, and 9 bases separated the two germline ends.

The chain joins TRBV27 to TRBJ1-4; 7 bases are a match to TRBD1. Trimming at V came to 3 bases and at J to 7 bases, leaving 11 bases not matched to a gene. Germline lookup yields CDR1 MNHEY and CDR2 SMNVEV (reference sequence). This CDR3 region has 16 residues. CDR3 amino acids: CASSLSRQGLSEKLFF. The CDR3 coding sequence is TGTGCCAGCAGTTTGTCCAGACAGGGTCTTAGTGAAAAACTGTTTTTT.

This chain uses TRBV3-1 (or the pseudogene TRBV3-2) with TRBJ2-2; 8 bases agree with TRBD1. The CDR3 runs to 17 residues. Trimming at V came to 3 bases and at J to 2 bases, leaving 8 bases not matched to a gene. The germline gives CDR1 LGHDT, CDR2 YNNKEL (reference sequence). The CDR3 reads CASSQTGEEINTGELFF. CDR3 DNA: TGTGCCAGCAGCCAGACAGGGGAAGAGATTAACACCGGGGAGCTGTTTTTT.

The CDR3 here is CASRRRVTGTYEQYF. For the CDR3, the DNA is TGTGCCAGTAGGAGAAGGGTGACAGGAACCTACGAGCAGTACTTC. The chain joins TRBV19 to TRBJ2-7; maybe TRBD1 (6 bases). Germline-derived CDR1 and CDR2 are LNHDA and SQIVND (reference sequence). Trimming cost V 6 bases and J 2 bases, with 17 bases left between them. The CDR3 has 15 amino acids.

This chain connects TRBV5-1 to TRBJ2-7; maybe TRBD1 (6 bases). Germline values: CDR1 SGHRS, CDR2 YFSETQ. This CDR3 is built from 13 residues. V was pared by 1 base and J by 7 bases, with 12 bases between. CDR3 protein: CASSLSGTREQYF. For the CDR3, the DNA is TGCGCCAGCAGCTTGTCCGGGACAAGAGAGCAGTACTTC.

The chain recombines TRBV12-3 or TRBV12-4 with TRBJ2-7; possibly TRBD1 for D (5 bases). The CDR3 sequence is 13 residues long. The V and J ends lost 1 base and 6 bases respectively, with 10 bases between them. The CDR3 sequence is CASSLDRIREQYF. The CDR3 coding sequence is TGTGCCAGCAGTTTAGACAGGATACGCGAGCAGTACTTC.

The rearrangement joins TRBV19 to TRBJ2-3; 9 bases agree with TRBD2. This CDR3 has 16 amino acids. The germline V gene has CDR1 LNHDA and CDR2 SQIVND (reference sequence). V trimming: 4 bases; J trimming: 2 bases; junction bases outside the gene matches: 7. Here the CDR3 reads CASSTPTSGPTDTQYF. The CDR3 nucleotides are TGTGCCAGTAGTACCCCGACTAGCGGCCCCACAGATACGCAGTATTTT.

The rearrangement uses TRBV18 and TRBJ1-2; 10 bases align to TRBD1. V was pared by 2 bases and J by 5 bases, with 14 bases of the junction left unmatched. The length of the CDR3 is 18 residues. The germline V gene has CDR1 KGHSH and CDR2 LQKENI. CDR3 loop: CASSPSEVGTGAVYGYTF. DNA for the CDR3: TGTGCCAGCTCACCATCAGAGGTCGGGACAGGGGCCGTGTATGGCTACACCTTC. Combining the CDR3 with reference TRBV18 and TRBJ1-2 gives the whole variable domain NAGVMQNPRHLVRRRGQEARLRCSPMKGHSHVYWYRQLPEEGLKFMVYLQKENIIDESGMPKERFSAEFPKEGPSILRIQQVVRGDSAAYFCASSPSEVGTGAVYGYTFGSGTRLTVV.

This clone occurred a few times. The chain has TRBV11-2 and TRBJ1-4; TRBD1 matches 7 bases. The germline V gene has CDR1 SGHAT and CDR2 FQNNGV. The CDR3 extends over 14 amino acids. Trimming removed 2 bases from V and 6 bases from J; junction bases left unmatched: 3. CDR3 in DNA: TGTGCCAGCAGCTTAAGGGGGACAGATGAAAAACTGTTTTTT. It is translated as CASSLRGTDEKLFF. Variable domain in full (rest from reference TRBV11-2 and TRBJ1-4): EAGVAQSPRYKIIEKRQSVAFWCNPISGHATLYWYQQILGQGPKLLIQFQNNGVVDDSQLPKDRFSAERLKGVDSTLKIQPAKLEDSAVYLCASSLRGTDEKLFFGSGTQLSVL.

The chain uses TRBV4-1 and TRBJ2-1, with 8 bases matching TRBD2. This CDR3 contains 16 residues. Per germline, CDR1 MGHRA and CDR2 YSYEKL. V was clipped by 0 bases and J by 10 bases; unmatched bases: 11. CDR3 sequence (DNA): TGCGCCAGCAGCCAAGATCGTCCTAGCGGGCTTTGGGAGCAGTTCTTC. Translation: CASSQDRPSGLWEQFF.

The rearrangement joins TRBV10-2 to TRBJ1-1, with unresolved D. CDR1 WSHSY and CDR2 SAAADI come from the germline V gene. The ends were cut back, 0 bases at V and 5 bases at J, with 10 bases in the middle. CDR3 size: 14 residues. The CDR3, as DNA: TGCGCCAGCAGTGAGTCTCGGGATGAGACTGAAGCTTTCTTT. Translation: CASSESRDETEAFF.

The chain employs TRBV15 and TRBJ1-2; D is unresolved. Looked up from germline, CDR1 is LNHNV and CDR2 is YYDKDF (reference sequence). Trimming removed 3 bases at V and 8 bases at J, with 25 bases between. The CDR3 loop spans 17 amino acids. The DNA for the CDR3 is TGTGCCACCAGCAGGGGCCGCCGGGGTACTGAGGAAAAAGGCTACACCTTC. As protein: CATSRGRRGTEEKGYTF.

This chain uses TRBV5-6 with TRBJ2-3; the D gene is possibly TRBD1 (6 bases). Germline lookup yields CDR1 SGHDT and CDR2 YYEEEE. Trimming shortened V by 0 bases and J by 7 bases, and 18 bases separated the two germline ends. The length of the CDR3 is 16 residues. The CDR3 DNA reads as TGTGCCAGCAGCTTGGCTGGGGCGGAGCAGGGGTATACGCAGTATTTT. Translated: CASSLAGAEQGYTQYF.

CDR3 DNA sequence: TGTGCCAGTAGTAAGCCTAGCGGGACGCGGACCGGGGAGCTGTTTTTT. This translates into CASSKPSGTRTGELFF. V usage is TRBV19 and J usage is TRBJ2-2, with 9 bases identical to TRBD2. Germline loops: CDR1 LNHDA, CDR2 SQIVND (reference sequence). The ends lost 4 bases at V and 5 bases at J; junction bases unmatched: 8. This CDR3 has 16 amino acids.

A few counts support this clone. This chain uses TRBV4-1 with TRBJ1-4, with no clear D. Germline values: CDR1 MGHRA, CDR2 YSYEKL. CDR3 length equals 15 residues. V was cut by 0 bases and J by 7 bases, with 12 bases left in between. Here the CDR3 reads CASSQEGSRGEKLFF. The DNA of the CDR3 is TGCGCCAGCAGCCAAGAAGGCTCCCGGGGTGAAAAACTGTTTTTT.

CDR3 amino acids: CASSYRQGRGADTQYF. DNA of the CDR3: TGTGCCAGCAGCTACCGACAGGGACGAGGCGCGGATACGCAGTATTTT. This sequence joins TRBV11-3 and TRBJ2-3; 7 positions match TRBD1. Germline assignment: CDR1 SGHNT and CDR2 YENEEA. CDR3 length: 16 amino acids. Unmatched junction bases numbered 13, after V lost 4 bases and J lost 6 bases. Together with reference TRBV11-3 and TRBJ2-3, the CDR3 gives the full variable domain: EAGVVQSPRYKIIEKKQPVAFWCNPISGHNTLYWYLQNLGQGPELLIRYENEEAVDDSQLPKDRFSAERLKGVDSTLKIQPAELGDSAVYLCASSYRQGRGADTQYFGPGTRLTVL.

This sequence joins TRBV6-5 and TRBJ1-5, with TRBD1 identical over 9 bases. Germline V gene lookup returns CDR1 MNHEY and CDR2 SVGAGI. The CDR3 contains 14 residues. The V gene end was trimmed by 6 bases and the J gene end by 5 bases; junction bases not matched to a gene: 5. The CDR3 bases are TGTGCCAGCAGAGGGACAGGGCGCCATCAGCCCCAGCATTTT. Its translation is CASRGTGRHQPQHF.

V and J are TRBV5-1 and TRBJ2-3; the match to TRBD1 covers 9 bases. Germline V gene lookup returns CDR1 SGHRS and CDR2 YFSETQ. This CDR3 is 16 amino acids long. Trimming at V came to 0 bases and at J to 1 base, leaving 3 bases not matched to a gene. This CDR3 is CASSLDRGQGTDTQYF. In DNA form, the CDR3 reads TGCGCCAGCAGCTTGGACAGGGGGCAGGGCACAGATACGCAGTATTTT. Looking up the rest from reference TRBV5-1 and TRBJ2-3 gives the full variable domain: KAGVTQTPRYLIKTRGQQVTLSCSPISGHRSVSWYQQTPGQGLQFLFEYFSETQRNKGNFPGRFSGRQFSNSRSEMNVSTLELGDSALYLCASSLDRGQGTDTQYFGPGTRLTVL.

DNA for the CDR3: TGTGCCAGCAGCCTTGACAGGGGGGATAATGAAAAACTGTTTTTT. Encoded protein: CASSLDRGDNEKLFF. J is TRBJ1-4 and V is TRBV7-9; 9 bases fit TRBD1. With V trimmed by 5 bases and J by 4 bases, 5 bases remained unmatched. Germline CDR1 is SEHNR and CDR2 is FQNEAQ (reference sequence). The CDR3 covers 15 residues.

This clone came up a few times. The chain has TRBV30 and TRBJ2-7; 8 bases line up with TRBD1. Germline V gene data show CDR1 as GTSNPN and CDR2 as SVGIG (reference sequence). With 5 bases clipped from V and 0 bases from J, the junction kept 3 bases outside the gene matches. The CDR3 extends over 13 amino acids. In nucleotides, the CDR3 is TGTGCCTGGGGCAGGGGGCCCTCCTACGAGCAGTACTTC. Translating it yields CAWGRGPSYEQYF.

The chain employs TRBV5-1 and TRBJ2-7, with D possibly TRBD1 on 5 matching bases. V lost 3 bases and J lost 4, with 14 bases in between. The CDR3 is made up of 14 amino acids. Germline loops: CDR1 SGHRS, CDR2 YFSETQ. CDR3 DNA sequence: TGCGCCAGCAGCTCGACCGACAGATTATACGAGCAGTACTTC. Translation gives CASSSTDRLYEQYF.

The rearrangement joins TRBV19 to TRBJ2-1; TRBD2 matches 9 bases. The CDR3 runs 13 residues. CDR1 and CDR2 from the germline V gene are LNHDA and SQIVND (reference sequence). V shed 6 bases and J 7 bases; nucleotides not matched to a gene: 4. The CDR3 sequence is CASRVAGANEQFF. The CDR3 bases are TGTGCCAGTAGGGTAGCGGGAGCGAATGAGCAGTTCTTC.